The next 7 T cell receptor beta chains were all read from a single sample in a study of cytomegalovirus exposure and HLA in healthy donors. Vbeta (60) and Jbeta (13) primers were used in the PCR. Measured with immunoSEQ multiplex PCR; TCRdb has only the in-frame clones, and not every one. The table for this sample gives about 39,000 clones. Sequences were obtained from PBMCs. The receptors derive from a male donor in good health and CMV-seronegative.

The chain recombines TRBV5-1 with TRBJ2-3; TRBD1 might be the D (7 bases). V lost 1 base and J lost 5, with 11 bases in between. The length of the CDR3 is 14 residues. Germline loops: CDR1 SGHRS, CDR2 YFSETQ. As DNA, the CDR3 is TGCGCCAGCAGCTTGTATCAGGGGGGAGATACGCAGTATTTT. Translated, it gives CASSLYQGGDTQYF.

The gene calls are TRBV30 and TRBJ2-5; 9 nucleotides align to TRBD2. Unmatched junction bases numbered 3, after V lost 0 bases and J lost 1 base. The CDR3 contains 15 residues. From germline, CDR1 is GTSNPN and CDR2 SVGIG (reference sequence). The CDR3 DNA sequence: TGTGCCTGGAGTGTGGGACTAGCAACCCAAGAGACCCAGTACTTC. Protein product: CAWSVGLATQETQYF.

This sequence joins TRBV30 and TRBJ1-2, with D possibly TRBD1 on 5 matching bases. Germline lookup yields CDR1 GTSNPN and CDR2 SVGIG (reference sequence). The CDR3 runs to 14 residues. The V end was cut by 2 bases, the J end by 4 bases, with 14 bases between. The CDR3 loop is CAWSRPRVAYGYTF. The CDR3 bases are TGTGCCTGGAGTCGGCCCAGGGTCGCCTATGGCTACACCTTC.

The V call is TRBV2, the J call TRBJ1-5, with D hard to call. V lost 8 bases to trimming and J lost 4 bases, with 6 bases between them. The CDR3 contains 11 residues. From germline, CDR1 is SNHLY and CDR2 FYNNEI. In nucleotides, the CDR3 is TGTGCCAGCGGCAGTAATCAGCCCCAGCATTTT. Protein sequence: CASGSNQPQHF.

V gene TRBV27 combines with J gene TRBJ2-7, with TRBD1 identical over 7 bases. Germline trimming cut 6 bases from V and 1 base from J; bases unmatched to any gene: 3. The germline V gene encodes CDR1 MNHEY and CDR2 SMNVEV (reference sequence). This CDR3 has 13 amino acids. CDR3 sequence: CASSRDRSYEQYF. As DNA, the CDR3 is TGTGCCAGCAGCCGGGACAGATCCTACGAGCAGTACTTC.

The chain is built from TRBV4-1 and TRBJ2-3; TRBD1 might be the D (5 bases). The CDR3 runs 13 residues. Between the trimmed V and J ends, which lost 5 bases and 1 base, there was a span of 7 bases. Per the germline V gene, CDR1 is MGHRA and CDR2 is YSYEKL. CDR3 sequence reads: CASSIQGTDTQYF. Here the CDR3 DNA reads TGCGCCAGCAGCATACAGGGCACAGATACGCAGTATTTT.

The chain carries TRBV4-2 and TRBJ1-2; possible D gene TRBD1, 6 bases. The length of the CDR3 is 14 residues. V shed 3 bases and J shed 2 bases, with 10 bases lying between them. Germline V gene lookup returns CDR1 LGHNA and CDR2 YNFKEQ. The CDR3, as DNA: TGTGCCAGCAGCCACCAGGGGACCAACTATGGCTACACCTTC. Translating it yields CASSHQGTNYGYTF.